A single sample gave rise to the 30 T cell receptor beta chains below, sequenced in a study of early stage breast cancer tumors (dated 2017 in TCRdb). Library generation was performed with the immunoSEQ multiplex PCR assay. TCRdb provides this immuneACCESS table in a form limited to in-frame rearrangements. Some clones are lacking; in checked studies, under half of them reflect an unresolved V gene, and why the rest are absent is not known. This sample comprises approximately 50,000 clones, 60% to 85% of them detected only once. The ten most abundant clones make up nearly 3.5% of the sample. Sequencing was done on a sample of blood. The receptors derive from a person younger than 45 with breast cancer.

This chain links TRBV27 with TRBJ2-7, with 9 bases aligning to TRBD1. This CDR3 comprises 15 residues. J lost 2 bases, V lost 0 bases, and 2 bases had no gene match. Per germline, CDR1 MNHEY and CDR2 SMNVEV (reference sequence). CDR3 sequence: CASSLSDRGTYEQYF. CDR3 DNA sequence: TGTGCCAGCAGTTTATCGGACAGGGGAACCTACGAGCAGTACTTC.

Only a few counts were recorded for this clone. This sequence joins TRBV2 and TRBJ1-5; TRBD1 matches at 7 bases. The CDR3 has 14 residues. V gave up 6 bases and J gave up 1 base; unmatched junction bases: 3. Germline V gene lookup returns CDR1 SNHLY and CDR2 FYNNEI. The CDR3 reads CASSPTGSNQPQHF. The DNA of the CDR3 is TGTGCCAGCAGCCCGACAGGGAGCAATCAGCCCCAGCATTTT.

In this sample, this clone turned up a few times. The J gene is TRBJ1-1, the V gene TRBV7-9; no firm D call. This CDR3 contains 17 residues. Germline CDR1 is SEHNR and CDR2 is FQNEAQ (reference sequence). V gave up 6 bases and J gave up 2 bases, with 22 bases separating them. The CDR3 loop reads CASSPDSYPTFNTEAFF. CDR3 coding DNA: TGTGCCAGCAGTCCAGATTCCTATCCTACCTTCAACACTGAAGCTTTCTTT.

V usage is TRBV4-2 and J usage is TRBJ1-5; no clear D. The CDR3 spans 15 residues. Germline CDR1 reads LGHNA; CDR2 reads YNFKEQ. V lost 0 bases and J lost 5, with 11 bases in between. The CDR3 spells CASSQDATPYQPQHF. CDR3 DNA sequence: TGTGCCAGCAGCCAAGATGCGACTCCTTATCAGCCCCAGCATTTT.

The CDR3 bases are TGTGCCAGCAGCTTGGAAGAAGCTTTCTTT. It translates to CASSLEEAFF. The chain joins TRBV7-9 to TRBJ1-1, with no clear D. The CDR3 consists of 10 residues. V was shortened by 3 bases and J by 8 bases, with 4 bases between the two germline ends. The germline gives CDR1 SEHNR, CDR2 FQNEAQ (reference sequence).

Here the CDR3 DNA reads TGTGCCAGCAGCTTACAGCGGGAGGTTGAGCAGTTCTTC. Its protein product is CASSLQREVEQFF. The rearrangement links TRBV11-2 to TRBJ2-1; 9 bases are a match to TRBD2. After removal of 2 bases from V and 9 bases from J, the junction contained 2 bases not matched to a gene. CDR3 size: 13 residues. The germline V gene has CDR1 SGHAT and CDR2 FQNNGV.

The V and J genes are TRBV11-2 and TRBJ1-3; D unclear. With 0 bases removed from V and 3 bases from J, the gap between germline ends came to 9 bases. CDR1 is SGHAT, CDR2 FQNNGV, per germline. This CDR3 region has 15 residues. The CDR3: CASSLDRGFGNTIYF. DNA of the CDR3: TGTGCCAGCAGCTTAGATCGGGGATTTGGAAACACCATATATTTT. The complete variable domain, with remaining parts taken from reference TRBV11-2 and TRBJ1-3, reads EAGVAQSPRYKIIEKRQSVAFWCNPISGHATLYWYQQILGQGPKLLIQFQNNGVVDDSQLPKDRFSAERLKGVDSTLKIQPAKLEDSAVYLCASSLDRGFGNTIYFGEGSWLTVV.

The chain links TRBV14 to TRBJ2-7, with unresolved D. The V end was cut by 4 bases, the J end by 4 bases, with 17 bases between. CDR3 size: 15 residues. The V gene's germline CDR1 is SGHDN and CDR2 FVKESK. The CDR3 loop is CASSPAPQASYEQYF. The CDR3, as DNA: TGTGCCAGCAGCCCCGCCCCCCAGGCGTCTTACGAGCAGTACTTC.

The V and J genes are TRBV4-1 and TRBJ2-7; D is possibly TRBD2 (5 bases). Trimming removed 0 bases at V and 2 bases at J, with 14 bases between. CDR1 MGHRA and CDR2 YSYEKL come from the germline V gene. This CDR3 spans 16 amino acids. The CDR3: CASSQDRITGTYEQYF. CDR3 bases: TGCGCCAGCAGCCAAGATCGAATTACCGGGACCTACGAGCAGTACTTC.

The rearrangement uses TRBV5-1 and TRBJ1-1; perhaps TRBD1 as D (5 bases). The CDR3 has 15 residues. Between the trimmed V and J ends, which lost 4 bases and 0 bases, there was a span of 13 bases. The germline V gene has CDR1 SGHRS and CDR2 YFSETQ. The CDR3 DNA sequence: TGCGCCAGCAGCCGTGGGGCCGGGATGAACACTGAAGCTTTCTTT. Translating it yields CASSRGAGMNTEAFF.

This chain connects TRBV7-9 to TRBJ2-1; TRBD2 matches at 10 bases. CDR1 is SEHNR and CDR2 is FQNEAQ in the germline V gene (reference sequence). This CDR3 comprises 16 residues. With 7 bases clipped from V and 3 bases from J, the junction kept 9 bases outside the gene matches. The DNA of the CDR3 is TGTGCCAGCATCGATCCGGGACTAGCGTACTACAATGAGCAGTTCTTC. This gives the protein CASIDPGLAYYNEQFF. The variable domain in full, with the rest retrieved from reference TRBV7-9 and TRBJ2-1, is DTGVSQNPRHKITKRGQNVTFRCDPISEHNRLYWYRQTLGQGPEFLTYFQNEAQLEKSRLLSDRFSAERPKGSFSTLEIQRTEQGDSAMYLCASIDPGLAYYNEQFFGPGTRLTVL.

The chain links TRBV11-3 to TRBJ2-1, with 9 bases fitting TRBD1. The CDR3 has 16 amino acids. Germline loops: CDR1 SGHNT, CDR2 YENEEA. Germline trimming cut 4 bases from V and 2 bases from J; bases unmatched to any gene: 6. CDR3 DNA sequence: TGTGCCAGCAGCTACCAGACAGGGGGGACCTACAATGAGCAGTTCTTC. It encodes CASSYQTGGTYNEQFF.

CDR3 DNA: TGTGCCAGCAGTGGTCGGGGGTTCCAAGAGACCCAGTACTTC. Protein product: CASSGRGFQETQYF. V is TRBV2 and J is TRBJ2-5; D may be TRBD2 (6 bases). The V gene's germline CDR1 is SNHLY and CDR2 FYNNEI. Trimming took 4 bases from V and 1 from J, leaving 10 bases between them. The CDR3 consists of 14 residues.

The genes are TRBV5-1 and TRBJ1-1; 7 bases line up with TRBD1. J was trimmed by 7 bases and V by 4 bases; bases with no gene match: 13. The CDR3 spans 15 residues. Germline assignment: CDR1 SGHRS and CDR2 YFSETQ. The CDR3 sequence is CASSHSGRGAGEAFF. CDR3 bases: TGCGCCAGCAGCCATTCCGGCAGGGGGGCTGGTGAAGCTTTCTTT.

In this sample, this clone turned up a few times. The chain links TRBV27 to TRBJ2-7; 8 positions agree with TRBD2. Trimming at V came to 4 bases and at J to 2 bases, leaving 4 bases not matched to a gene. The CDR3 is made up of 14 amino acids. The germline CDR1 and CDR2 sequences are MNHEY and SMNVEV (reference sequence). In DNA, the CDR3 is TGTGCCAGCAGTTACGGGACTAGTCCCTACGAGCAGTACTTC. This encodes CASSYGTSPYEQYF.

This clone was counted between two and nine times. CDR3 amino acids: CASSLGAYYGYTF. As DNA, the CDR3 is TGTGCCAGCAGTTTAGGGGCTTACTATGGCTACACCTTC. This rearrangement joins TRBV27 to TRBJ1-2; possibly TRBD1 for D (5 bases). The V gene's germline CDR1 is MNHEY and CDR2 SMNVEV (reference sequence). The CDR3 runs to 13 residues. Trimming took off 2 bases at V and 3 bases at J, with 7 bases between the two ends.

The chain is built from TRBV18 and TRBJ2-2; D not resolved. Trimming took off 2 bases at V and 0 bases at J, with 10 bases between the two ends. The CDR3 has 16 residues. CDR1 is KGHSH and CDR2 is LQKENI in the germline V gene. The CDR3 nucleotides read TGTGCCAGCTCACCAGAAGGCTATGCGAACACCGGGGAGCTGTTTTTT. This codes for CASSPEGYANTGELFF. Full variable domain (missing parts from reference TRBV18 and TRBJ2-2): NAGVMQNPRHLVRRRGQEARLRCSPMKGHSHVYWYRQLPEEGLKFMVYLQKENIIDESGMPKERFSAEFPKEGPSILRIQQVVRGDSAAYFCASSPEGYANTGELFFGEGSRLTVL.

The CDR3 DNA follows: TGTGCCAGCAGCTTTTCGGGAGGGGCAGAGAGCATTCAGTACTTC. Translating gives CASSFSGGAESIQYF. The chain recombines TRBV7-2 with TRBJ2-4; TRBD2 matches 8 bases. CDR1 and CDR2 (germline): SGHTA, FQGNSA. The ends lost 3 bases at V and 9 bases at J; junction bases unmatched: 10. The length of the CDR3 is 15 residues.

This sequence joins TRBV7-2 and TRBJ2-7, with TRBD2 as a possible D gene (5 bases). CDR3 size: 15 residues. The V end lost 5 bases, the J end lost 2 bases, and 16 bases lay between the germline ends. Looked up from germline, CDR1 is SGHTA and CDR2 is FQGNSA. This CDR3 is CASSASRGNPYEQYF. The DNA for the CDR3 is TGTGCCAGCAGCGCCAGTCGGGGTAACCCCTACGAGCAGTACTTC. The variable domain in full, with the rest retrieved from reference TRBV7-2 and TRBJ2-7, is GAGVSQSPSNKVTEKGKDVELRCDPISGHTALYWYRQSLGQGLEFLIYFQGNSAPDKSGLPSDRFSAERTGGSVSTLTIQRTQQEDSAVYLCASSASRGNPYEQYFGPGTRLTVT.

This clone showed up many times. This chain uses TRBV7-9 with TRBJ1-1, with TRBD1 matching over 8 bases. Germline assignment: CDR1 SEHNR and CDR2 FQNEAQ (reference sequence). This CDR3 spans 13 amino acids. J gave up 7 bases and V 5 bases, and 6 bases lay outside the gene matches. The CDR3 bases are TGTGCCAGCAGCCATTGGGACAGGTATGAAGCTTTCTTT. Protein product: CASSHWDRYEAFF.

The chain uses TRBV18 and TRBJ2-5; TRBD1 or TRBD2 may be the D gene (5 bases each). The V end lost 4 bases, the J end lost 3 bases, and 15 bases lay between the germline ends. The CDR3 is 15 amino acids. The germline gives CDR1 KGHSH, CDR2 LQKENI. The DNA for the CDR3 is TGTGCCAGCTCACAAGGGCTGGGGGACGAAGAGACCCAGTACTTC. Translation gives CASSQGLGDEETQYF.

The chain carries TRBV5-1 and TRBJ2-3; D uncertain. The V end was cut by 4 bases, the J end by 3 bases, with 12 bases between. Germline V gene data show CDR1 as SGHRS and CDR2 as YFSETQ. The CDR3 extends over 14 amino acids. The CDR3 nucleotides are TGCGCCAGCAGCCCTGGGGTCCAAACAGATACGCAGTATTTT. It yields the protein CASSPGVQTDTQYF.

The J gene is TRBJ2-1, the V gene TRBV7-2, with D maybe TRBD2 (7 bases). The V end lost 5 bases, the J end lost 4 bases, and 15 bases lay between the germline ends. The CDR3 spans 15 residues. The V gene's germline CDR1 is SGHTA and CDR2 FQGNSA. CDR3: CASSQGPGGYNEQFF. The CDR3 region has the DNA TGTGCCAGCAGCCAGGGGCCGGGGGGATACAATGAGCAGTTCTTC.

In its sample, this clone was seen once. This chain links TRBV5-1 with TRBJ2-3, with D unresolved. The CDR3 runs to 16 residues. V dropped 0 bases and J dropped 3 bases, with 14 bases sitting between them. CDR1 is SGHRS, CDR2 YFSETQ, per germline. The CDR3 DNA is TGCGCCAGCAGCTTGGGGCAGTCTTCAATTACAGATACGCAGTATTTT. Its translation is CASSLGQSSITDTQYF.

V is TRBV6-5 and J is TRBJ2-7; tentatively, D is TRBD1 or TRBD2 (5 bases each). Germline-derived CDR1 and CDR2 are MNHEY and SVGAGI. V was clipped by 5 bases and J by 2 bases, with 13 bases between them. The CDR3 consists of 14 residues. The DNA of the CDR3 is TGTGCCAGCAGTACCCCGGGACGGACCTACGAGCAGTACTTC. This sequence encodes CASSTPGRTYEQYF.

J is TRBJ1-1 and V is TRBV30; D gene ambiguous. The V gene's germline CDR1 is GTSNPN and CDR2 SVGIG (reference sequence). This CDR3 comprises 13 residues. Trimming stripped 4 bases from V and 0 bases from J, with 9 bases between. The CDR3 region is CAWTEQLNTEAFF. For the CDR3, the DNA is TGTGCCTGGACGGAACAGTTGAACACTGAAGCTTTCTTT.

J is TRBJ2-7 and V is TRBV5-6; 10 bases line up with TRBD1. The CDR3 contains 14 residues. In germline, CDR1 is SGHDT, CDR2 YYEEEE. After removal of 4 bases from V and 3 bases from J, the junction contained 4 bases not matched to a gene. The DNA of the CDR3 is TGTGCCAGCAGCCCGGGACAGGGGATCTACGAGCAGTACTTC. Translated: CASSPGQGIYEQYF.

To note about this clone: The sample holds other DNA sequences that translate to the same CDR3. The gene calls are TRBV18 and TRBJ1-1, with D uncertain. The germline CDR1 and CDR2 sequences are KGHSH and LQKENI. Trimming stripped 0 bases from V and 1 base from J, with 6 bases between. This CDR3 contains 14 residues. The CDR3 region is CASSPPGRNTEAFF. CDR3 coding DNA: TGTGCCAGCTCACCACCAGGGAGGAACACTGAAGCTTTCTTT.

This clone was detected a few times. The V call is TRBV11-2, the J call TRBJ1-6, with D perhaps matching TRBD1 (5 bases). With 5 bases removed from V and 6 bases from J, the gap between germline ends came to 11 bases. Germline-derived CDR1 and CDR2 are SGHAT and FQNNGV. The CDR3 consists of 14 residues. The CDR3 loop reads CASSLDIFNSPLHF. In nucleotides, the CDR3 is TGTGCCAGCAGCCTGGACATATTTAATTCACCCCTCCACTTT.

The rearrangement joins TRBV4-3 to TRBJ1-1; D possibly corresponds to TRBD1 (5 bases). The CDR3 runs to 18 residues. Trimming removed 0 bases at V and 3 bases at J, with 20 bases between. The germline CDR1 and CDR2 sequences are LGHNA and YSLEER. CDR3 coding DNA: TGCGCCAGCAGCCAAGATCAAGCAGGGTTTCTCGGGGACACTGAAGCTTTCTTT. Encoded protein: CASSQDQAGFLGDTEAFF.